This paragraph covers one T cell receptor (beta chain) sequence. Looked up from germline, CDR1 is SGHKS and CDR2 is YYEKEE (reference sequence). Trimming pared 3 bases from V and 6 bases from J, leaving 10 bases between. The CDR3 runs to 13 residues. This sample is drawn from a study of blood T cell repertoires in COVID-19. As for the study in general: Donors in the United States, Italy and Spain gave samples during acute or convalescent COVID-19. T cells, B-cell-depleted T cells, or PBMCs supplied cDNA or gDNA.

Under the authors' procedure: Nucleated cell number was recorded as an estimate derived from reference gene primer amplification. Profiling relied on immunoSEQ multiplex PCR, and the TCRdb table lists in-frame clones only, not all of them. The V and J calls and the clone size are those of that table, but D and trimming were determined from the DNA. Among about 110,000 clones listed, about two thirds were seen once. This rearrangement joins TRBV5-5 to TRBJ2-1; possible D gene TRBD1, 5 bases. The sequenced sample was peripheral blood. The source of this sequence is a woman aged 40 to 55 with acute or convalescent COVID-19. Here the CDR3 reads CASSSNTGNEQFF. In nucleotides, the CDR3 is TGTGCCAGCAGCTCTAATACAGGCAATGAGCAGTTCTTC.